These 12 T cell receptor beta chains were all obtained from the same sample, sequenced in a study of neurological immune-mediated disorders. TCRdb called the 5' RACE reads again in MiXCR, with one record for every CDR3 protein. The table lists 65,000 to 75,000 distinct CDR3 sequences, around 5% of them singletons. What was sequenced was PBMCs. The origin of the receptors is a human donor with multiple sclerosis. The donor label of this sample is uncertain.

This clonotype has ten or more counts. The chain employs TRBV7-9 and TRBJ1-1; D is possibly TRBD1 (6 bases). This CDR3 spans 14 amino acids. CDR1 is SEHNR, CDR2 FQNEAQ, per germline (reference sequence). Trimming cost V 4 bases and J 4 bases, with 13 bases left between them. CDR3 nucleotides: TGTGCCAGCAGCTCCACAGGGTGGGGCACTGAAGCTTTCTTT. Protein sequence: CASSSTGWGTEAFF.

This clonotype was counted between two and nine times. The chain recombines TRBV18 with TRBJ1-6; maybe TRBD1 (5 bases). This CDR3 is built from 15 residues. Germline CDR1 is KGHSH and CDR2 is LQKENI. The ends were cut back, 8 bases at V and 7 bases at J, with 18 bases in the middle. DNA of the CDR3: TGTGCCAGCACTAAATCGACAGCAAACAATTCACCCCTCCACTTT. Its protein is CASTKSTANNSPLHF.

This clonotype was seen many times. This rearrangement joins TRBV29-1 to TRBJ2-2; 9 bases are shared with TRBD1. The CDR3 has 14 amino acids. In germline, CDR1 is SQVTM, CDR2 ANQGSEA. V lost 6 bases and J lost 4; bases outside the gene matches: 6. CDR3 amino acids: CSVQGARGTGELFF. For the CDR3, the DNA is TGCAGCGTACAGGGGGCGCGGGGCACCGGGGAGCTGTTTTTT.

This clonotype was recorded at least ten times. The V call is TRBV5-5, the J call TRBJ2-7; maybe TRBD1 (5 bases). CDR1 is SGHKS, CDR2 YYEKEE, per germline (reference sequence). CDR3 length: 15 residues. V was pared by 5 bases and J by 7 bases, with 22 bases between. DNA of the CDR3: TGTGCCAGCAGTCCCCTGCCGAGACAGCCCAGGGAGCAGTACTTC. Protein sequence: CASSPLPRQPREQYF.

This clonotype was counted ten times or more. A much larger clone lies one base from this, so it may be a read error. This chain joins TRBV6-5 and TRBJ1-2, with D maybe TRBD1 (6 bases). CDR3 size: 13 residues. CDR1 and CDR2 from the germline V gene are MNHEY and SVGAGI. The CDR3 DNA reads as TGTGTCAGCAGTTTCACAGGGTCGGGGGGCTACACCTTC. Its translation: CVSSFTGSGGYTF.

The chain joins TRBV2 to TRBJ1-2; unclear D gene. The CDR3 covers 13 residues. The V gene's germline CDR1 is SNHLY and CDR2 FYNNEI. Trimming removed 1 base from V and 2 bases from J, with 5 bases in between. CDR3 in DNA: TGTGCCAGCAGTGAAGACACGAACTATGGCTACACCTTC. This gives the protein CASSEDTNYGYTF.

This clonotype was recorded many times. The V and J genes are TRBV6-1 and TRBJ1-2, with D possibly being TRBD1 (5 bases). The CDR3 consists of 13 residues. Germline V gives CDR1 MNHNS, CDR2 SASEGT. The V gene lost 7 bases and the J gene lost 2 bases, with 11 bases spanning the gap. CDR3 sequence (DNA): TGTGCCAGCACGCCCGACAGAAACTATGGCTACACCTTC. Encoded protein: CASTPDRNYGYTF.

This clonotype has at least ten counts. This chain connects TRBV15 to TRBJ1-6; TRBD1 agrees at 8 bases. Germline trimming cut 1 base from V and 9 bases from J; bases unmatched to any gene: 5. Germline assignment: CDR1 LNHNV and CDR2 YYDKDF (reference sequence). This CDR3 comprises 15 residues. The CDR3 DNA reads TGTGCCACCAGCAGAGGGCAGGGGGCAGGTTCACCCCTCCACTTT. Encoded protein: CATSRGQGAGSPLHF. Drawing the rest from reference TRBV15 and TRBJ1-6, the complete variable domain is DAMVIQNPRYQVTQFGKPVTLSCSQTLNHNVMYWYQQKSSQAPKLLFHYYDKDFNNEADTPDNFQSRRPNTSFCFLDIRSPGLGDTAMYLCATSRGQGAGSPLHFGNGTRLTVT.

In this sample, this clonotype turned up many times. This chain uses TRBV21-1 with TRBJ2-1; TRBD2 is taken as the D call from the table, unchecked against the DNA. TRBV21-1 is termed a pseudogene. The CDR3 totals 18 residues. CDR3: CASSNGRPYRSSYNEQFF. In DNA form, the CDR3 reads TGTGCCAGCAGCAATGGAAGGCCTTACCGGAGTTCCTACAATGAGCAGTTCTTC.

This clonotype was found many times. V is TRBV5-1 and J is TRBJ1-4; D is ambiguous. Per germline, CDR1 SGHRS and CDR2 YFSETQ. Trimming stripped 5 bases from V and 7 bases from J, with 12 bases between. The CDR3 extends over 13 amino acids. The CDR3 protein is CASRADVGEKLFF. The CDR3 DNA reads TGCGCCAGCAGGGCGGACGTGGGTGAAAAACTGTTTTTT.

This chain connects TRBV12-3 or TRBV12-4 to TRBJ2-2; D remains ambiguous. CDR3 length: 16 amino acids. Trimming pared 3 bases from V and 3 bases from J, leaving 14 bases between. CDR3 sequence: CASSFLSKYYTGELFF. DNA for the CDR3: TGTGCCAGCAGTTTCCTCTCTAAGTACTACACCGGGGAGCTGTTTTTT.

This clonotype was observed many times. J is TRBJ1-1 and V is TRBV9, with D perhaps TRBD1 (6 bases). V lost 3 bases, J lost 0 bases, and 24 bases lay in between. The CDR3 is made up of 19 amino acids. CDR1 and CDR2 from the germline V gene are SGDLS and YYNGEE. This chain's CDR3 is CASSGRGDRRGWMNTEAFF. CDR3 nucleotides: TGTGCCAGCAGCGGCCGAGGAGACAGGAGGGGGTGGATGAACACTGAAGCTTTCTTT. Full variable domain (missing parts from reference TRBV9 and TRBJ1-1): DSGVTQTPKHLITATGQRVTLRCSPRSGDLSVYWYQQSLDQGLQFLIQYYNGEERAKGNILERFSAQQFPDLHSELNLSSLELGDSALYFCASSGRGDRRGWMNTEAFFGQGTRLTVV.